This T cell receptor (beta chain) emerged from a study of PD-1 blockade in classical Hodgkin lymphoma. Study summary: The nivolumab dose that patients received was 3 mg/kg, given intravenously every 2 weeks.

Clones were read by immunoSEQ multiplex PCR, and TCRdb kept only the in-frame ones, dropping some. In the table there are about 20,000 clones, over 70% of which are singletons. Findings of the study overall: The study found that TCR diversity rose significantly by C4D1 in CD4+ but not CD8+ cells. In newly diagnosed patients, baseline TCR diversity was reportedly below that of healthy donors.

As regards this clone: Antigen: not known.

Time point: cycle 4 day 1 (C4D1), after more than five weeks of nivolumab. All patients experienced relapse after autologous stem cell transplantation, and brentuximab vedotin exposure was variable. Best responses included complete response and partial response; otherwise, the best response was progressive disease. The V end lost 4 bases, the J end lost 5 bases, and 12 bases lay between the germline ends. The CDR3 totals 14 residues. CDR1 and CDR2 (germline): MDHEN, SYDVKM. The chain employs TRBV28 and TRBJ2-1, with D tentatively TRBD2 (5 bases). The sequenced sample was peripheral blood mononuclear cells (PBMCs), obtained before the fourth cycle of nivolumab. The TCR originated in a human donor with classical Hodgkin lymphoma. CDR3 loop: CASSSTLTNNEQFF. CDR3 nucleotide sequence: TGTGCCAGCAGTTCGACCCTGACTAACAATGAGCAGTTCTTC.